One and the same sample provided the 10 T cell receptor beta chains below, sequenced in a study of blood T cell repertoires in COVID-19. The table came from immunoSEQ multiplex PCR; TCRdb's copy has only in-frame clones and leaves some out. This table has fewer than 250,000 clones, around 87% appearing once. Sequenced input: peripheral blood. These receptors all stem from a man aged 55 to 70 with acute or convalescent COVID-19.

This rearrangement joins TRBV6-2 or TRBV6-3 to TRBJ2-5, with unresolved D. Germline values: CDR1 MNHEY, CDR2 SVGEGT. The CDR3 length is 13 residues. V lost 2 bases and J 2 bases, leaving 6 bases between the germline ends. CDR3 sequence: CASSYVRQETQYF. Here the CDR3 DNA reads TGTGCCAGCAGTTACGTCAGGCAAGAGACCCAGTACTTC.

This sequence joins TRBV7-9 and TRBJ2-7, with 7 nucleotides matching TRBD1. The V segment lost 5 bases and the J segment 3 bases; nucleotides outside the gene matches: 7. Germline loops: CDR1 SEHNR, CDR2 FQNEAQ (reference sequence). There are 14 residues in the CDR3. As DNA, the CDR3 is TGTGCCAGCAGCCCTCGACAGGGACACTACGAGCAGTACTTC. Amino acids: CASSPRQGHYEQYF.

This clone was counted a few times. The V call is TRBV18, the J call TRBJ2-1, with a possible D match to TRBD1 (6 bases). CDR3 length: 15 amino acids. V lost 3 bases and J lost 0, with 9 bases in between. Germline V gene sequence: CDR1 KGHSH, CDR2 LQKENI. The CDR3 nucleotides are TGTGCCAGCTCACCGCAGACAGGCTCCTACAATGAGCAGTTCTTC. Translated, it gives CASSPQTGSYNEQFF.

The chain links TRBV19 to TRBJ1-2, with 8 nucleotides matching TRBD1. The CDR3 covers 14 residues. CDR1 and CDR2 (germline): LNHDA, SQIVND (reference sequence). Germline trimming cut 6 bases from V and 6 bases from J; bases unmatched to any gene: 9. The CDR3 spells CASRLQGGTNGYTF. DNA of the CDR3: TGTGCCAGTAGATTACAGGGGGGAACCAATGGCTACACCTTC.

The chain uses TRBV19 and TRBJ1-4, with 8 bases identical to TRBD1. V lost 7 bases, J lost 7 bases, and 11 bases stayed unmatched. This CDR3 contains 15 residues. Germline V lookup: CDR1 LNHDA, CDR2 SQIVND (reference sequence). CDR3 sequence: CASTSGQGRTEKLFF. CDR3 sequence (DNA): TGTGCCAGTACGTCCGGACAGGGTAGAACTGAAAAACTGTTTTTT.

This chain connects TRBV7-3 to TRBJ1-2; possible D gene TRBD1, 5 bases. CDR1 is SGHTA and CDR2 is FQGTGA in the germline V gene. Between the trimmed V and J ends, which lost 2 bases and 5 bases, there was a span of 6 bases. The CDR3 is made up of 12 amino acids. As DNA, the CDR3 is TGTGCCAGCAGCTTACCAGGGTATGGCTACACCTTC. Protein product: CASSLPGYGYTF.

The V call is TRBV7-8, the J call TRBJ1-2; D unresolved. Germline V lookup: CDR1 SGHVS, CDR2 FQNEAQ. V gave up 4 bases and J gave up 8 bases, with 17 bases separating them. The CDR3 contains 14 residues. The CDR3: CASSSRVPLLGYTF. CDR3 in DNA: TGTGCCAGCAGCTCTCGGGTGCCCCTTCTCGGCTACACCTTC.

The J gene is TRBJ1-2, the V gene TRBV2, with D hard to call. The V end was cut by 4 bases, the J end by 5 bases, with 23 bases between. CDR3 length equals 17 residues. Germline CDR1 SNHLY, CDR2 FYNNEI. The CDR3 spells CASSGGGQEKRRYGYTF. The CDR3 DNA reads TGTGCCAGCAGTGGTGGCGGGCAAGAAAAGAGGAGATATGGCTACACCTTC.

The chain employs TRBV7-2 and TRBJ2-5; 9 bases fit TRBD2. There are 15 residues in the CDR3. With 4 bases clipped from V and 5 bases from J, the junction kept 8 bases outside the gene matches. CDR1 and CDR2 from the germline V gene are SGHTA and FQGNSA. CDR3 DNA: TGTGCCAGCAGCTGGCGGCGGGGGGGCCGTGAGACCCAGTACTTC. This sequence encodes CASSWRRGGRETQYF.

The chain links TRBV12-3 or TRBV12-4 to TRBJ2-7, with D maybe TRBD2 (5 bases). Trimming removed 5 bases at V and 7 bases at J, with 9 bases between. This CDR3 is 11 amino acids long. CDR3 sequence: CASSNREEQYF. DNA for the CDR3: TGTGCCAGCAGTAACCGGGAAGAGCAGTACTTC.